This T cell receptor (beta chain) was identified during a study of T cell repertoires in cytomegalovirus infection. The study, taken as a whole, reports: People with CMV and the relevant HLA were identified by cumulative public TCR beta family frequency.

In TCRdb, the reads were re-called with MiXCR into one record per CDR3 protein. The sample has 450,000 to 550,000 distinct CDR3 sequences, 15% to 20% seen once. This clonotype has ten or more counts. Antigen specificity is unknown. This TCR was sampled from a human donor in good health (CMV status not recorded). Some clones in this sample may be carry-over from other donors' samples. Material: CD8+ T cells from PBMCs.

CDR3 in amino acids: CASGWGHNIGYTF. CDR3 DNA: TGTGCTAGTGGTTGGGGACATAATATTGGCTACACCTTC. J is TRBJ1-2 and V is TRBV12-5; D may be TRBD1 (6 bases). Trimming removed 4 bases at V and 7 bases at J, with 13 bases between. CDR1 is LGHNT and CDR2 is FRNRAP in the germline V gene. The CDR3 totals 13 residues.